Described below is a single T cell receptor (beta chain) sequence and its context. It has no known antigen specificity. Base-call qualities are not available, and no considerably larger clone is one nucleotide away. V is shortened by 4 bases, J by 0 bases, and the region joining them spans 11 bases. Taken from the germline V gene (reference sequence), the CDR1 and CDR2 loops are SEHNR and FQNEAQ. Inclusive of the bounding cysteine and phenylalanine, the CDR3 is 15 residues long. Kept here is only the CDR3 DNA, which spans 45 bases and is read in frame from base 1. The record originates from a study of blood T cell repertoires in COVID-19 (dated by TCRdb to the early 2020s). At the level of the whole study: Samples from collaborators originated in the United States, Italy and Spain and spanned both the acute and convalescent phases of COVID-19. Samples were obtained from the ongoing ImmuneRACE study (first 160 participants) and from approximately 1,200 subjects provided by 6 global collaborators. The repertoires were released in a freely available public database meant as a resource for research on the immune response to SARS-CoV-2. The dataset comprised deeply sampled blood TCRbeta repertoires from subjects exposed to, actively infected with, or recovered from COVID-19. Where available, HLA class I and class II types were obtained from metadata supplied by the sample provider rather than from assay-based typing. The material from the prospective study consisted of cDNA or gDNA derived from T cells, B-cell-depleted T cells, or PBMCs. The sample metadata nearly always contained a de-identified subject ID, COVID-19 status, age in years and sex.

The immunoSEQ Assay, a bias-controlled multiplex PCR, was used to amplify TCRbeta CDR3 regions from genomic DNA. The authors' pipeline ran thus. The number of nucleated cells in each sample was estimated from the amplification of reference gene primers within the assay. Sequence reads were collapsed and filtered to measure the absolute abundance of every unique TCRbeta CDR3 rearrangement. Productive Simpson clonality was computed per sample as the square root of Simpson's diversity index over productive rearrangements. Sourced from immuneACCESS, this table was stored by TCRdb with only in-frame sequences that have V and J called. A share of the clones is absent; for the studies checked, an unresolved V gene accounts for under half, and the remainder has no known explanation. The DNA was the basis for D and trimming; V, J and clone size are from that table. For this sample the table gives about 160,000 clones, of which around 89% were detected only once. The ten largest clones add up to 2.5% to 3% of the sample.

General study outcomes and caveats: How much clinical and demographic metadata was included differed by source and by participant, and the metadata was provided uncurated.

Collaborating institutions collected whole blood in K2EDTA tubes following their own protocols. For TCRbeta analysis, collaborators shipped samples as frozen whole blood, isolated PBMCs, or DNA extracted from either of those sample types. This sequence originates from a man between 60 and 75 years old with acute or convalescent COVID-19. Sample: peripheral blood. This chain joins TRBV7-9 to TRBJ2-3; the D segment cannot be called with confidence. The sequence in DNA is TGTGCCAGCAGCTCCCCGGTCACTAGCACAGATACGCAGTATTTT. The resulting protein is CASSSPVTSTDTQYF.